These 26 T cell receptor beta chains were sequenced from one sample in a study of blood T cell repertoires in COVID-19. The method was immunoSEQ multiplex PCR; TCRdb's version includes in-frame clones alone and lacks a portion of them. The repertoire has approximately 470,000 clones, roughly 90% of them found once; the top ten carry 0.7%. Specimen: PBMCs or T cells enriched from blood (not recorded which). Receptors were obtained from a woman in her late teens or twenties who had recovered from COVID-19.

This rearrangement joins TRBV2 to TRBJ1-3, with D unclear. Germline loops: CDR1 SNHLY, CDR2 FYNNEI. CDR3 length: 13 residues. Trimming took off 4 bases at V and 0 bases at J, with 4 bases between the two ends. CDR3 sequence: CASSAVSGNTIYF. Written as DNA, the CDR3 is TGTGCCAGCAGTGCTGTCTCTGGAAACACCATATATTTT.

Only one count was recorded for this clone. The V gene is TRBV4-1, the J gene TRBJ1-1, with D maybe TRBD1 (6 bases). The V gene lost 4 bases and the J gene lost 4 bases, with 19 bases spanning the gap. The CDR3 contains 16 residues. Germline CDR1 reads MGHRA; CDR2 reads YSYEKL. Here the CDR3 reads CASSLFSGGRGTEAFF. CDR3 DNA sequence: TGCGCCAGCAGCCTTTTTAGCGGGGGCCGAGGCACTGAAGCTTTCTTT.

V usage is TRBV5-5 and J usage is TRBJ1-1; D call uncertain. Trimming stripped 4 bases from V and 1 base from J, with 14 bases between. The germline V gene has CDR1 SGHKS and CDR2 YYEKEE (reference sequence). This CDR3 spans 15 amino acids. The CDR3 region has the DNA TGTGCCAGCAGCCGGATTGCGGCGCAGAACACTGAAGCTTTCTTT. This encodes CASSRIAAQNTEAFF.

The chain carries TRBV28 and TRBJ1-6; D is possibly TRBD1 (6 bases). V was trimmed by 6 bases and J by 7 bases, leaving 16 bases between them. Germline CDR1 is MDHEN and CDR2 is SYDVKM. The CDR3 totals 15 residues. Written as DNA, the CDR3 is TGTGCCAGCAGATTAGGGGGGGAAGAGAATTCACCCCTCCACTTT. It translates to CASRLGGEENSPLHF.

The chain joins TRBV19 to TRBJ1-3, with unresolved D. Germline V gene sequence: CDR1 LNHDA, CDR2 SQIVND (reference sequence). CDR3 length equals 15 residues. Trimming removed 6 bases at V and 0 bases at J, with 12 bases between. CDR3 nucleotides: TGTGCCAGTAGCGCCAGGCCTCCCTCTGGAAACACCATATATTTT. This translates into CASSARPPSGNTIYF.

The CDR3 spells CASSPDRPGTQYF. CDR3 nucleotide sequence: TGTGCCAGCAGCCCCGACAGGCCGGGAACCCAGTACTTC. V is TRBV6-5 and J is TRBJ2-5; the D gene is possibly TRBD1 (6 bases). The germline gives CDR1 MNHEY, CDR2 SVGAGI. V was shortened by 6 bases and J by 8 bases, with 16 bases between the two germline ends. CDR3 length equals 13 residues.

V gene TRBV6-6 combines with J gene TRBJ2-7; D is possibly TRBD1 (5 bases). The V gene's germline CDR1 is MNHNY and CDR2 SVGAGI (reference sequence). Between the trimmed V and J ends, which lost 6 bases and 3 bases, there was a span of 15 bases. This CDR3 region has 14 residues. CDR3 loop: CASSYLQGNYEQYF. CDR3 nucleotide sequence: TGTGCCAGCAGCTACCTTCAGGGTAACTACGAGCAGTACTTC.

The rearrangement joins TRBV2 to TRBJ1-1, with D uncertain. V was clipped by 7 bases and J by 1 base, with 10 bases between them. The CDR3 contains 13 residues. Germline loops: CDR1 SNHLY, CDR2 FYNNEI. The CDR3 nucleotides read TGTGCCAGCAAAGAGGAGTGGAACACTGAAGCTTTCTTT. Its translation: CASKEEWNTEAFF.

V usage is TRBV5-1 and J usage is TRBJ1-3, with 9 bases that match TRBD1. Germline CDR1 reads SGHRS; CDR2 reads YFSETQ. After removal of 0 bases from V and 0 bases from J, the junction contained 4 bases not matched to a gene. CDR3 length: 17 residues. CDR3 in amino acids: CASSLGTGAFSGNTIYF. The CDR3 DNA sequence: TGCGCCAGCAGCTTGGGGACAGGGGCCTTCTCTGGAAACACCATATATTTT.

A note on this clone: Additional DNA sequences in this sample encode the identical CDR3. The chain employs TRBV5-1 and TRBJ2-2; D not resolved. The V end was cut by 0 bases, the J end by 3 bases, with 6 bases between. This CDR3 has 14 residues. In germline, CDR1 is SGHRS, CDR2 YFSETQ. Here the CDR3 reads CASSLVQDTGELFF. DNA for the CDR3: TGCGCCAGCAGCTTGGTACAAGACACCGGGGAGCTGTTTTTT. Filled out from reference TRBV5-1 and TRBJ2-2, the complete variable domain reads KAGVTQTPRYLIKTRGQQVTLSCSPISGHRSVSWYQQTPGQGLQFLFEYFSETQRNKGNFPGRFSGRQFSNSRSEMNVSTLELGDSALYLCASSLVQDTGELFFGEGSRLTVL.

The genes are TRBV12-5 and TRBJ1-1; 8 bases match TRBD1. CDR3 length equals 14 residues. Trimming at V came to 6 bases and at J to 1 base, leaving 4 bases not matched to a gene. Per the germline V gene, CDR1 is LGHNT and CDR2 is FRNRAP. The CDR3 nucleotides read TGTGCTAGTGGCCAGGGGGCGGGGAACACTGAAGCTTTCTTT. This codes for CASGQGAGNTEAFF.

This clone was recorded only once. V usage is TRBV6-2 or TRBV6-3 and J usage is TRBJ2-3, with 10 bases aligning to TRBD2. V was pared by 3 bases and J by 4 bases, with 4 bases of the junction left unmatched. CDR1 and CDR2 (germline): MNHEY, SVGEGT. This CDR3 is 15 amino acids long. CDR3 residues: CASSYKGLASDTQYF. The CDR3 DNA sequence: TGTGCCAGCAGTTATAAGGGACTAGCGTCAGATACGCAGTATTTT.

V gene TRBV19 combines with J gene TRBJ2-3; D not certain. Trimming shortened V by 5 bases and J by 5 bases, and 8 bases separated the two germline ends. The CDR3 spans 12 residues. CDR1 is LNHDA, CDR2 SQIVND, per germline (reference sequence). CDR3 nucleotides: TGTGCCAGTAGTCCTGGCGGAGATACGCAGTATTTT. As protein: CASSPGGDTQYF.

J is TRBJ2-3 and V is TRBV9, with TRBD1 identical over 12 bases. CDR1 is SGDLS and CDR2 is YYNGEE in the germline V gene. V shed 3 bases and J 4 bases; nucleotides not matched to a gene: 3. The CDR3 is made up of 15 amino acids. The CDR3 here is CASSGDRGRADTQYF. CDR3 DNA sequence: TGTGCCAGCAGCGGGGACAGGGGGCGAGCAGATACGCAGTATTTT.

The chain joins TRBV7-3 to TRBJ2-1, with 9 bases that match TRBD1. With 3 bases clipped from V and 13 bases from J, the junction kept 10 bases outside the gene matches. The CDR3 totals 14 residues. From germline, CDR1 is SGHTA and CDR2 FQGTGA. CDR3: CASSLALQGAEQFF. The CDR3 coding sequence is TGTGCCAGCAGCTTGGCCCTACAGGGGGCCGAACAGTTCTTC.

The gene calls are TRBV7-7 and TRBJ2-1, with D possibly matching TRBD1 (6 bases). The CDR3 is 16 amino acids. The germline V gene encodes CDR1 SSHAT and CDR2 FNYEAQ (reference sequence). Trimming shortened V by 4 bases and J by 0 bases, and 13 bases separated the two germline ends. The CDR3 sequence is CASSSLTGSSYNEQFF. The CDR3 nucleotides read TGTGCCAGCAGCTCTCTAACAGGGAGCTCCTACAATGAGCAGTTCTTC.

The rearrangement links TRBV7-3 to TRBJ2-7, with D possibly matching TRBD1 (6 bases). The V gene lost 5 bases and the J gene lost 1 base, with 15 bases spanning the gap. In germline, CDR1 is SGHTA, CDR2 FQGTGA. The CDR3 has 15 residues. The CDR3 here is CASSISGTPSYEQYF. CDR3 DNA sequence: TGTGCCAGCAGCATATCCGGGACACCATCCTACGAGCAGTACTTC.

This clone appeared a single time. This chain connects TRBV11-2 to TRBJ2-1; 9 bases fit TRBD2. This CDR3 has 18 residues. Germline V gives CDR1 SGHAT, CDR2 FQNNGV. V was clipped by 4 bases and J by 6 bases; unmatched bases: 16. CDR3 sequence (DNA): TGTGCCAGCAGCTCGAGAGGGACTAGCCCCACCTTTGTCAATGAGCAGTTCTTC. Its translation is CASSSRGTSPTFVNEQFF.

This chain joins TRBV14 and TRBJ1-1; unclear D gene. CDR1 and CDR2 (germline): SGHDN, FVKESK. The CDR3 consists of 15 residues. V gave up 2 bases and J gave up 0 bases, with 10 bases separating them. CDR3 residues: CASSQPTNLNTEAFF. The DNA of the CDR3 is TGTGCCAGCAGCCAACCTACCAACCTGAACACTGAAGCTTTCTTT.

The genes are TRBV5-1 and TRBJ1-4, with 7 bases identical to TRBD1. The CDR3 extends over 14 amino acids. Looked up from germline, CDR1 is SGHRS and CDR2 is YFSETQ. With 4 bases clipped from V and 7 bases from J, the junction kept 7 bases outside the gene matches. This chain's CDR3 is CASSPGTEGEKLFF. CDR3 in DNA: TGCGCCAGCAGCCCTGGGACAGAGGGTGAAAAACTGTTTTTT. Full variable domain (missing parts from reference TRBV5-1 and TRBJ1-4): KAGVTQTPRYLIKTRGQQVTLSCSPISGHRSVSWYQQTPGQGLQFLFEYFSETQRNKGNFPGRFSGRQFSNSRSEMNVSTLELGDSALYLCASSPGTEGEKLFFGSGTQLSVL.

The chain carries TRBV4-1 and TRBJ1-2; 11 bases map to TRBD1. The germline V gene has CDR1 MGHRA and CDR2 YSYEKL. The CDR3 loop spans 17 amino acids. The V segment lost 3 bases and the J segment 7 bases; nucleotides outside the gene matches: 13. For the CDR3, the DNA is TGCGCCAGCAGCCAGAGGAGCCACGCCGGGACAGGGGGTGGCTACACCTTC. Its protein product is CASSQRSHAGTGGGYTF.

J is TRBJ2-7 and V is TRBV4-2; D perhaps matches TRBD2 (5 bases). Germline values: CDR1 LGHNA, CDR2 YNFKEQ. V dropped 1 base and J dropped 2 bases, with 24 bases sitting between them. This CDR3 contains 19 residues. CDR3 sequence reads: CASSQGADVPERRAYEQYF. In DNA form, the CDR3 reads TGTGCCAGCAGCCAAGGAGCTGACGTGCCGGAGAGGCGGGCCTACGAGCAGTACTTC.

This CDR3 is CASSQSGALWGTDTQYF. The CDR3 DNA follows: TGCGCCAGCAGCCAATCGGGAGCCCTGTGGGGCACAGATACGCAGTATTTT. The chain joins TRBV4-1 to TRBJ2-3; a possible D gene is TRBD2 (6 bases). Germline V lookup: CDR1 MGHRA, CDR2 YSYEKL. The V gene lost 2 bases and the J gene lost 1 base, with 16 bases spanning the gap. This CDR3 has 17 amino acids.

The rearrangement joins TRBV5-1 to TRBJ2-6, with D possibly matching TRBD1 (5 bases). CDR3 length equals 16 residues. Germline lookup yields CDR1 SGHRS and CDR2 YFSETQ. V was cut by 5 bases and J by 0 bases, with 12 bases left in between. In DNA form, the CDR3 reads TGCGCCAGCAGATATGATCAGGGCTCTGGGGCCAACGTCCTGACTTTC. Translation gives CASRYDQGSGANVLTF.

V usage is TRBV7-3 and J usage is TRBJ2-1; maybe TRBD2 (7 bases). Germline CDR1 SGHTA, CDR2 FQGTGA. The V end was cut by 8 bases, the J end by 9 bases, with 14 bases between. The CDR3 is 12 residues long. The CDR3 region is CASGRGPVEQFF. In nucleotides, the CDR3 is TGTGCCAGCGGGCGGGGGCCGGTTGAGCAGTTCTTC.

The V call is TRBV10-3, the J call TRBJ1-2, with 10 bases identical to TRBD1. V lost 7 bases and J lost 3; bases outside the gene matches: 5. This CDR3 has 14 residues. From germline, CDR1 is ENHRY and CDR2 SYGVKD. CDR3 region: CAITRGTGDYGYTF. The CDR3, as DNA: TGTGCCATCACCCGGGGGACAGGGGACTATGGCTACACCTTC.